Presented here are 20 T cell receptor beta chains from one specimen sequenced in a study of cytomegalovirus exposure and HLA in healthy donors (dated by TCRdb to about 2017). Libraries were made using the immunoSEQ multiplex PCR assay. The multiplex PCR relied on a mix of 60 forward primers for TCR Vbeta segments and 13 reverse primers for TCR Jbeta segments. This is the immuneACCESS table as TCRdb keeps it, with only in-frame sequences that have V and J called. A part of the clones is gone; compared with another copy, unresolved V genes explain less than half, and the rest is unexplained. In all, the sample holds over 200,000 clones, and about 77% of those were seen once. In total, the top ten clones hold less than 2% of the sample. Sequencing was done on a sample of PBMCs. These receptor sequences come from a woman under 40 in good health and CMV-seronegative.

In this sample, this clone turned up a few times. V and J are TRBV6-1 and TRBJ1-1; 7 nucleotides match TRBD1. V lost 8 bases and J lost 5; bases outside the gene matches: 11. The V gene's germline CDR1 is MNHNS and CDR2 SASEGT. The CDR3 totals 14 residues. CDR3 residues: CASSRDREITEAFF. The CDR3 nucleotides are TGTGCCAGCTCCCGAGACAGGGAAATTACTGAAGCTTTCTTT.

This clone was counted a few times. Germline and junction disagree at one end, which may indicate a read error. The V and J genes are TRBV29-1 and TRBJ2-2, with 7 bases identical to TRBD2. This CDR3 contains 14 residues. Germline V gene lookup returns CDR1 SQVTM and CDR2 ANQGSEA. The chain's CDR3 is CSVPGSGVTGELIF. CDR3 in DNA: TGCAGCGTTCCCGGCAGCGGGGTCACCGGGGAGCTGATTTTT.

The rearrangement uses TRBV13 and TRBJ1-1; D is perhaps TRBD1 (5 bases). CDR1 and CDR2 (germline): PRHDT, FYEKMQ (reference sequence). V dropped 5 bases and J dropped 0 bases, with 13 bases sitting between them. CDR3 length: 15 residues. The CDR3 nucleotides are TGTGCCAGCAGCCGCGCCAGGGTCATGAACACTGAAGCTTTCTTT. Translated, it gives CASSRARVMNTEAFF.

The gene calls are TRBV13 and TRBJ2-3; D may be TRBD2 (6 bases). Germline V gene data show CDR1 as PRHDT and CDR2 as FYEKMQ (reference sequence). V lost 2 bases, J lost 4 bases, and 10 bases lay in between. This CDR3 region has 14 residues. The CDR3 DNA follows: TGTGCCAGCAGCTTACGGGGGATTCCAGATACGCAGTATTTT. This gives the protein CASSLRGIPDTQYF.

J is TRBJ1-3 and V is TRBV7-3; no definite D call. The germline CDR1 and CDR2 sequences are SGHTA and FQGTGA. CDR3 length: 13 residues. V was clipped by 4 bases and J by 3 bases, with 7 bases between them. The CDR3 DNA reads TGTGCCAGCAGCTCGTTCCTTGGAAACACCATATATTTT. Its translation is CASSSFLGNTIYF.

The V and J genes are TRBV7-9 and TRBJ1-5; D possibly corresponds to TRBD1 (5 bases). V was clipped by 4 bases and J by 6 bases, with 13 bases between them. Per the germline V gene, CDR1 is SEHNR and CDR2 is FQNEAQ (reference sequence). This CDR3 has 14 residues. DNA of the CDR3: TGTGCCAGCAGCTCATCAGGGTTGCTTCAGCCCCAGCATTTT. Its protein product is CASSSSGLLQPQHF.

A word on this clone: The sample carries other DNA sequences with the same CDR3. The chain recombines TRBV18 with TRBJ2-7; perhaps TRBD1 as D (7 bases). Trimming removed 4 bases from V and 6 bases from J, with 25 bases in between. Germline V lookup: CDR1 KGHSH, CDR2 LQKENI. This CDR3 comprises 17 residues. The CDR3 nucleotides read TGTGCCAGCTCACTCCACGGGGGACAGACGGGGCTGAGCGAGCAGTACTTC. Protein: CASSLHGGQTGLSEQYF.

The rearrangement joins TRBV5-1 to TRBJ2-7; 9 bases map to TRBD2. The CDR3 loop spans 16 amino acids. Germline V lookup: CDR1 SGHRS, CDR2 YFSETQ. V dropped 4 bases and J dropped 2; count of bases not matched to a gene: 10. CDR3 sequence (DNA): TGCGCCAGCAGCATCTCGCTAGCGGGGTCTCCCTACGAGCAGTACTTC. Protein: CASSISLAGSPYEQYF.

The chain is built from TRBV6-5 and TRBJ2-7, with D possibly matching TRBD1 (6 bases). Germline CDR1 MNHEY, CDR2 SVGAGI. The CDR3 totals 14 residues. V lost 2 bases to trimming and J lost 2 bases, with 10 bases between them. CDR3 sequence: CASSYGGGPYEQYF. DNA for the CDR3: TGTGCCAGCAGTTACGGGGGCGGCCCCTACGAGCAGTACTTC.

The chain carries TRBV7-9 and TRBJ1-2; 8 nucleotides line up with TRBD1. The CDR3 is 15 amino acids. J lost 2 bases, V lost 3 bases, and 5 bases had no gene match. CDR1 and CDR2 (germline): SEHNR, FQNEAQ (reference sequence). CDR3 DNA sequence: TGTGCCAGCAGCTTCCATCAGGGGGCAAACTATGGCTACACCTTC. It translates to CASSFHQGANYGYTF.

V gene TRBV4-1 combines with J gene TRBJ2-7; D is uncertain. Trimming left V 0 bases short and J 9 bases short, with 12 bases between. The CDR3 is 13 residues long. Germline loops: CDR1 MGHRA, CDR2 YSYEKL. The CDR3 reads CASSQENPGPQYF. CDR3 in DNA: TGCGCCAGCAGCCAAGAGAACCCAGGCCCGCAGTACTTC.

The rearrangement links TRBV7-3 to TRBJ1-1; D is possibly TRBD1 (5 bases). The CDR3 totals 13 residues. The germline CDR1 and CDR2 sequences are SGHTA and FQGTGA. Trimming pared 2 bases from V and 5 bases from J, leaving 9 bases between. The CDR3 bases are TGTGCCAGCAGCTTAGGAGGGGCTACTGAAGCTTTCTTT. This encodes CASSLGGATEAFF.

Only a few counts were recorded for this clone. The CDR3 region has the DNA TGTGCCAGCAGCGCGAGGTATGGGGATACGCAGTATTTT. Encoded protein: CASSARYGDTQYF. V gene TRBV9 combines with J gene TRBJ2-3; D is unclear. The ends were cut back, 3 bases at V and 6 bases at J, with 11 bases in the middle. The CDR3 has 13 amino acids. Germline V gives CDR1 SGDLS, CDR2 YYNGEE.

This clone was found a few times. The chain carries TRBV2 and TRBJ2-1, with TRBD1 matching over 10 bases. The CDR3 is made up of 13 amino acids. The junction had 3 bases not matched to a gene; V was cut back by 6 bases and J by 7 bases. Germline V gives CDR1 SNHLY, CDR2 FYNNEI. As DNA, the CDR3 is TGTGCCAGCAGGGGGACAGGGGAGAATGAGCAGTTCTTC. Amino acid sequence: CASRGTGENEQFF.

The rearrangement uses TRBV7-3 and TRBJ1-2; weak D call: TRBD1 (5 bases). CDR1 and CDR2 from the germline V gene are SGHTA and FQGTGA. Trimming took 4 bases from V and 5 from J, leaving 14 bases between them. The CDR3 has 14 amino acids. Here the CDR3 DNA reads TGTGCCAGCAGCTCAGGGACTTCGGGTTATGGCTACACCTTC. Its translation is CASSSGTSGYGYTF.

The V gene is TRBV10-1, the J gene TRBJ2-7; the match to TRBD1 covers 9 bases. Germline assignment: CDR1 WNHNN and CDR2 SYGVQD (reference sequence). J lost 6 bases, V lost 2 bases, and 5 bases had no gene match. The CDR3 has 14 amino acids. DNA of the CDR3: TGCGCCAGCAGTGAGCCCGGGACAGGGACCGAGCAGTACTTC. This sequence encodes CASSEPGTGTEQYF.

V and J are TRBV27 and TRBJ1-2; no clear D gene. The germline CDR1 and CDR2 sequences are MNHEY and SMNVEV (reference sequence). Trimming stripped 6 bases from V and 1 base from J, with 12 bases between. The CDR3 length is 14 residues. The chain's CDR3 is CASSESYLNYGYTF. The CDR3 DNA is TGTGCCAGCAGCGAAAGCTACCTTAACTATGGCTACACCTTC.

A note on this clone: The junction departs from the called germline gene at one end, perhaps through a read error. The V and J genes are TRBV7-9 and TRBJ1-4, with a weak D call TRBD1 (5 bases). Looked up from germline, CDR1 is SEHNR and CDR2 is FQNEAQ (reference sequence). The CDR3 is 15 residues long. The CDR3: CSSSFSGLSNEKLFF. The CDR3 bases are TGTTCCAGCAGCTTTTCGGGACTATCTAATGAAAAACTGTTTTTT.

The chain couples TRBV4-2 to TRBJ2-2; 8 bases match TRBD1. The germline gives CDR1 LGHNA, CDR2 YNFKEQ. The CDR3 runs 13 residues. With 7 bases clipped from V and 5 bases from J, the junction kept 3 bases outside the gene matches. CDR3 coding DNA: TGTGCCAGCACAGGGGGCTGGACCGGGGAGCTGTTTTTT. This codes for CASTGGWTGELFF.

The V and J genes are TRBV29-1 and TRBJ1-2, with D perhaps TRBD1 (5 bases). This CDR3 has 13 residues. The germline V and J ends were trimmed by 4 bases and 7 bases, with 16 bases remaining between them. Germline V gene data show CDR1 as SQVTM and CDR2 as ANQGSEA. The CDR3 nucleotides are TGCAGCGTTGTCCCCCAGGGTGCGAGTGGCTACACCTTC. The encoded protein is CSVVPQGASGYTF.